This TCR beta chain was captured in a study of T cell responses to AZD1222 COVID-19 vaccine. Overall study context: Second doses that came at about 4 or about 12 weeks were put together. Study findings and constraints: Nearly half of the spike-specific TCRs reportedly recognize variant regions that carry no mutations. Sampling that yielded the repertoires occurred only after the peak T cell response. Across spike, vaccine-associated CD4 TCRs were found, dominant at 160-218 and 743-854.

The V gene's germline CDR1 is MNHEY and CDR2 SMNVEV (reference sequence). The ends were cut back, 5 bases at V and 8 bases at J, with 9 bases in the middle. The CDR3 consists of 12 residues. Profiled with immunoSEQ multiplex PCR; TCRdb holds only in-frame clones, not every one. The data contain 95,000 to 130,000 clones, 90% to 95% of them singletons. This clone was counted a single time. As yet, its antigen is unknown. The sequences come from peripheral blood, collected on day 0 of AZD1222 vaccination. V is TRBV27 and J is TRBJ1-4; D unresolved. The clonotype comes from an adult in good health. CDR3 residues: CASSPRGEKLFF. CDR3 nucleotides: TGTGCCAGCAGTCCCCGCGGGGAAAAACTGTTTTTT. Combining the CDR3 with reference TRBV27 and TRBJ1-4 gives the whole variable domain EAQVTQNPRYLITVTGKKLTVTCSQNMNHEYMSWYRQDPGLGLRQIYYSMNVEVTDKGDVPEGYKVSRKEKRNFPLILESPSPNQTSLYFCASSPRGEKLFFGSGTQLSVL.